Listed here are 9 T cell receptor beta chains from one sample, sequenced in a study of cytomegalovirus exposure and HLA in healthy donors. 13 Jbeta primers and 60 Vbeta primers were used for the PCR. Measured with immunoSEQ multiplex PCR; TCRdb has only the in-frame clones, and not every one. The sample contains about 140,000 clones, roughly 80% of which appear only once. Specimen: PBMCs. These TCRs come from a male donor in good health and CMV-seronegative.

The V gene is TRBV9, the J gene TRBJ1-5, with 8 nucleotides matching TRBD1. CDR3 size: 14 residues. Per the germline V gene, CDR1 is SGDLS and CDR2 is YYNGEE. V dropped 3 bases and J dropped 5; count of bases not matched to a gene: 4. CDR3 nucleotide sequence: TGTGCCAGCAGCGCTGACAGGGGATATCAGCCCCAGCATTTT. Protein sequence: CASSADRGYQPQHF.

The chain joins TRBV29-1 to TRBJ2-7; D perhaps matches TRBD1 (6 bases). This CDR3 is 15 amino acids long. The germline V gene has CDR1 SQVTM and CDR2 ANQGSEA. Trimming removed 6 bases from V and 1 base from J, with 19 bases in between. CDR3 loop: CSVPGQPSGSYEQYF. The CDR3 bases are TGCAGCGTCCCCGGACAGCCGAGCGGATCCTACGAGCAGTACTTC.

This chain joins TRBV18 and TRBJ1-2, with a weak D call TRBD1 (6 bases). Trimming cost V 2 bases and J 8 bases, with 12 bases left between them. The CDR3 is made up of 13 amino acids. Germline CDR1 and CDR2: KGHSH and LQKENI. The CDR3 DNA reads TGTGCCAGCTCACCAGACAGGACCGGAGGCTACACCTTC. This encodes CASSPDRTGGYTF.

The rearrangement joins TRBV2 to TRBJ2-3; D gene uncertain. Trimming took 5 bases from V and 5 from J, leaving 8 bases between them. Germline V gene sequence: CDR1 SNHLY, CDR2 FYNNEI. The CDR3 spans 12 residues. CDR3 region: CASSLSVDTQYF. The CDR3 DNA reads TGTGCCAGCAGTCTTAGTGTAGATACGCAGTATTTT.

The gene calls are TRBV28 and TRBJ1-2; D gene ambiguous. CDR1 is MDHEN, CDR2 SYDVKM, per germline. V lost 11 bases and J lost 2, with 9 bases in between. The CDR3 has 11 residues. The CDR3 sequence: CACTQNYGYTF. The CDR3 DNA reads as TGTGCCTGCACACAGAACTATGGCTACACCTTC.

The table lists this clone with a few counts. The chain uses TRBV11-2 and TRBJ1-3, with TRBD1 identical over 7 bases. After removal of 5 bases from V and 0 bases from J, the junction contained 10 bases not matched to a gene. CDR3 length: 17 amino acids. The germline gives CDR1 SGHAT, CDR2 FQNNGV. The CDR3 spells CASSRRDSLLSGNTIYF. CDR3 bases: TGTGCCAGCAGCCGGAGGGACAGTCTTCTCTCTGGAAACACCATATATTTT.

This chain joins TRBV2 and TRBJ2-7, with unresolved D. Germline-derived CDR1 and CDR2 are SNHLY and FYNNEI. CDR3 length: 12 amino acids. V dropped 8 bases and J dropped 7 bases, with 15 bases sitting between them. The CDR3 DNA follows: TGTGCCAGCCGCCAGACCCCTAGTGAGCAGTACTTC. As protein: CASRQTPSEQYF.

The chain recombines TRBV5-6 with TRBJ2-2; a weak D match, TRBD2 (6 bases). Trimming stripped 2 bases from V and 5 bases from J, with 7 bases between. CDR1 is SGHDT and CDR2 is YYEEEE in the germline V gene. The CDR3 runs 13 residues. The CDR3 DNA reads TGTGCCAGCAGCTTCCGGGGGACCGGGGAGCTGTTTTTT. Residues: CASSFRGTGELFF. Full variable domain (rest looked up from reference TRBV5-6 and TRBJ2-2): DAGVTQSPTHLIKTRGQQVTLRCSPKSGHDTVSWYQQALGQGPQFIFQYYEEEERQRGNFPDRFSGHQFPNYSSELNVNALLLGDSALYLCASSFRGTGELFFGEGSRLTVL.

The chain is built from TRBV11-2 and TRBJ2-7, with 8 bases that match TRBD2. This CDR3 region has 16 residues. V gave up 1 base and J gave up 3 bases; unmatched junction bases: 8. The germline CDR1 and CDR2 sequences are SGHAT and FQNNGV. CDR3 in amino acids: CASSLARASGFYEQYF. The CDR3 nucleotides are TGTGCCAGCAGCTTAGCGCGGGCTAGCGGGTTCTACGAGCAGTACTTC.